Following are 14 T cell receptor beta chains from one sample sequenced in a study of graft-versus-host responses after intestinal transplantation. Using immunoSEQ multiplex PCR, the repertoire was profiled, and TCRdb retains in-frame clones only, with some absent. Of 5,500 to 8,000 clones in the sample, 89% are singletons; the top ten hold about 4.9%. Specimen: PBMCs, collected about 80 days after transplant. Source of these receptors: a human patient who received an intestinal transplant, so some T cells may come from the graft donor.

CDR3 nucleotides: TGTGCCAGCAGCTCGACAGGGGGCAATGAAAAACTGTTTTTT. This sequence encodes CASSSTGGNEKLFF. The V gene is TRBV7-2, the J gene TRBJ1-4, with 10 bases fitting TRBD1. J was trimmed by 5 bases and V by 4 bases; bases with no gene match: 1. This CDR3 comprises 14 residues. In germline, CDR1 is SGHTA, CDR2 FQGNSA.

This clone was found once. The chain employs TRBV28 and TRBJ1-5, with D possibly TRBD1 on 5 matching bases. Germline CDR1 MDHEN, CDR2 SYDVKM. This CDR3 is built from 14 residues. V dropped 5 bases and J dropped 9 bases, with 17 bases sitting between them. This CDR3 is CASSRRGESWPQHF. The CDR3 DNA sequence: TGTGCCAGCAGTCGGCGGGGGGAATCATGGCCCCAGCATTTT.

The V and J genes are TRBV27 and TRBJ2-1, with D possibly matching TRBD2 (6 bases). The CDR3 is 14 residues long. The germline CDR1 and CDR2 sequences are MNHEY and SMNVEV (reference sequence). V was cut by 7 bases and J by 8 bases, with 18 bases left in between. In DNA, the CDR3 is TGTGCCAGCACCGGTCTCTGGGGGGTCGATGAGCAGTTCTTC. Encoded protein: CASTGLWGVDEQFF.

The rearrangement joins TRBV28 to TRBJ2-4; D is unclear. The CDR3 length is 13 residues. V lost 3 bases and J 9 bases, leaving 12 bases between the germline ends. Germline CDR1 reads MDHEN; CDR2 reads SYDVKM. In DNA form, the CDR3 reads TGTGCCAGCAGTTTCTCGGCAGGTGCCATTCAGTACTTC. This codes for CASSFSAGAIQYF.

The chain employs TRBV19 and TRBJ1-1; TRBD1 is a possible D gene (6 bases). CDR3 length equals 15 residues. Per the germline V gene, CDR1 is LNHDA and CDR2 is SQIVND (reference sequence). Trimming removed 6 bases from V and 1 base from J, with 15 bases in between. For the CDR3, the DNA is TGTGCCAGTAGGATGGACAGTTCGGAGAACACTGAAGCTTTCTTT. Protein sequence: CASRMDSSENTEAFF.

CDR3 in DNA: TGTGCCAGCAGCGTAACTGGCGACTCCTACAATGAGCAGTTCTTC. Encoded protein: CASSVTGDSYNEQFF. This sequence joins TRBV9 and TRBJ2-1; no clear D. CDR3 length: 15 residues. The germline CDR1 and CDR2 sequences are SGDLS and YYNGEE. The V gene lost 1 base and the J gene lost 0 bases, with 8 bases spanning the gap.

V usage is TRBV11-2 and J usage is TRBJ2-3; D is possibly TRBD2 (5 bases). The V end was cut by 6 bases, the J end by 2 bases, with 12 bases between. The length of the CDR3 is 14 residues. Germline CDR1 SGHAT, CDR2 FQNNGV. DNA for the CDR3: TGTGCCAGCAGTTTAAAGCGGTACACAGATACGCAGTATTTT. Residues: CASSLKRYTDTQYF. The full variable domain, in which reference TRBV11-2 and TRBJ2-3 provide the parts outside the CDR3, is EAGVAQSPRYKIIEKRQSVAFWCNPISGHATLYWYQQILGQGPKLLIQFQNNGVVDDSQLPKDRFSAERLKGVDSTLKIQPAKLEDSAVYLCASSLKRYTDTQYFGPGTRLTVL.

This chain uses TRBV4-1 with TRBJ1-2, with D tentatively TRBD1 (6 bases). CDR3 length: 16 residues. Trimming pared 0 bases from V and 6 bases from J, leaving 17 bases between. Per germline, CDR1 MGHRA and CDR2 YSYEKL. This CDR3 reads CASSQDKDRTRNGYTF. The CDR3 coding sequence is TGCGCCAGCAGCCAAGATAAAGACAGGACCCGTAATGGCTACACCTTC.

The chain combines TRBV9 with TRBJ2-5, with 8 bases aligning to TRBD2. Per the germline V gene, CDR1 is SGDLS and CDR2 is YYNGEE. Germline trimming cut 4 bases from V and 4 bases from J; bases unmatched to any gene: 9. The CDR3 runs 15 residues. The DNA of the CDR3 is TGTGCCAGCAGCTTAGGGCTAGCGGGCCCAGAGACCCAGTACTTC. This codes for CASSLGLAGPETQYF.

This clone was seen only once. J is TRBJ1-2 and V is TRBV9; D gene ambiguous. Trimming pared 4 bases from V and 0 bases from J, leaving 16 bases between. Germline V lookup: CDR1 SGDLS, CDR2 YYNGEE. The CDR3 loop spans 16 amino acids. CDR3 DNA sequence: TGTGCCAGCAGCTCCCTACCGGGCAATTCTAACTATGGCTACACCTTC. Translating it yields CASSSLPGNSNYGYTF.

V gene TRBV7-9 combines with J gene TRBJ2-3; D not certain. Trimming pared 1 base from V and 3 bases from J, leaving 5 bases between. Germline CDR1 and CDR2: SEHNR and FQNEAQ (reference sequence). The CDR3 is 13 residues long. CDR3 protein: CASSLGRTDTQYF. CDR3 DNA: TGTGCCAGCAGCTTAGGGCGGACAGATACGCAGTATTTT.

This clone showed up just a few times. The chain links TRBV21-1 to TRBJ1-3. TRBV21-1 is labeled a pseudogene. The CDR3 has 18 residues. The CDR3 here is CASSSEPSREDSGNTIYF. CDR3 coding DNA: TGTGCCAGCAGCTCTGAGCCTAGCAGGGAAGACTCTGGAAACACCATATATTTT.

The V call is TRBV5-6, the J call TRBJ1-1; perhaps TRBD1 as D (6 bases). The V end was cut by 0 bases, the J end by 5 bases, with 20 bases between. CDR1 is SGHDT, CDR2 YYEEEE, per germline. CDR3 length: 17 residues. CDR3 sequence: CASSLAFYQGRGTEAFF. CDR3 in DNA: TGTGCCAGCAGCTTGGCGTTCTACCAGGGGCGAGGTACTGAAGCTTTCTTT.

The chain recombines TRBV20-1 with TRBJ2-1, with D unclear. The length of the CDR3 is 11 residues. The germline V gene encodes CDR1 DFQATT and CDR2 SNEGSKA (reference sequence). Deletions cut 4 bases from V and 4 bases from J, with 5 bases between. In DNA form, the CDR3 reads TGCAGTGCTACGTATTACAATGAGCAGTTCTTC. This gives the protein CSATYYNEQFF.